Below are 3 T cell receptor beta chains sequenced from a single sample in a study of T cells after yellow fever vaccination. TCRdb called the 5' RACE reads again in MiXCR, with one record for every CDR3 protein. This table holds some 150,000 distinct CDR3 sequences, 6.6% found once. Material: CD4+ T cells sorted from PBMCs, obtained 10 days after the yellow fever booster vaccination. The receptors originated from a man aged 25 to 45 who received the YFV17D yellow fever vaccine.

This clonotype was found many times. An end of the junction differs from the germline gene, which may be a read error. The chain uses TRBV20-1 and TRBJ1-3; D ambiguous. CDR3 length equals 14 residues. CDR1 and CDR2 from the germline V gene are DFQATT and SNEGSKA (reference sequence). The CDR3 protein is CSATGVYSGNTIYF. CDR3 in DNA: TGCAGTGCGACTGGTGTATACTCTGGCAACACCATATATTTT.

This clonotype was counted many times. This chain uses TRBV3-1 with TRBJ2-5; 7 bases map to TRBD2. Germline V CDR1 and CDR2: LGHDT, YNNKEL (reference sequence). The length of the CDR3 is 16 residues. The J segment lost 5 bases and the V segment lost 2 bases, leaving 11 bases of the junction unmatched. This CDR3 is CASSQSASGAPETQYF. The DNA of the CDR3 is TGTGCCAGCAGCCAATCCGCTAGCGGAGCCCCGGAGACCCAGTACTTC.

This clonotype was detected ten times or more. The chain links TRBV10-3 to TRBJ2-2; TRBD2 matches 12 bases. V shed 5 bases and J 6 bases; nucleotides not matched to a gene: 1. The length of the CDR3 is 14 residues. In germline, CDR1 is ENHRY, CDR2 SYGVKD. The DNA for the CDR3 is TGTGCCATCAGTACTAGCGGGGGGTCCGGGGAGCTGTTTTTT. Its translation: CAISTSGGSGELFF.